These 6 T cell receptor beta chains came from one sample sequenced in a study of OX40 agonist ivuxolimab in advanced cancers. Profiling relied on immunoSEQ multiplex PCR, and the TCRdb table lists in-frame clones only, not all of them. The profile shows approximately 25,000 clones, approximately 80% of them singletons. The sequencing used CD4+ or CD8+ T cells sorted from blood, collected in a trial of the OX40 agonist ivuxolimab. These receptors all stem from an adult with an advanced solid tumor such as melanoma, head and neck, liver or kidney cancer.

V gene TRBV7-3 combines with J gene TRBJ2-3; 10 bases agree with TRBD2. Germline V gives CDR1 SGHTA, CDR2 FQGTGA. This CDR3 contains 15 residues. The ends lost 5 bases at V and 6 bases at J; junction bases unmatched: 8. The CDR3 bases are TGTGCCAGCAGCCCCAGCGGGGGGGCTTGGGATACGCAGTATTTT. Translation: CASSPSGGAWDTQYF.

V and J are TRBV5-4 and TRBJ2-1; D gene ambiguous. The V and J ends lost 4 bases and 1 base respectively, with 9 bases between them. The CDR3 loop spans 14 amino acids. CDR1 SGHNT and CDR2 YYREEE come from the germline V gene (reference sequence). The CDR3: CASSPPSSYNEQFF. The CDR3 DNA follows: TGTGCCAGCAGCCCTCCTTCATCCTACAATGAGCAGTTCTTC.

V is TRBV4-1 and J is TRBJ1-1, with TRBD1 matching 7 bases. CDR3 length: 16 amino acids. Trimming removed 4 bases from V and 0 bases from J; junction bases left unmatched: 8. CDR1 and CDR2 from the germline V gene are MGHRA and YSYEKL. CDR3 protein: CASSPGRGGLNTEAFF. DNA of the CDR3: TGCGCCAGCAGCCCAGGGCGAGGGGGCTTGAACACTGAAGCTTTCTTT.

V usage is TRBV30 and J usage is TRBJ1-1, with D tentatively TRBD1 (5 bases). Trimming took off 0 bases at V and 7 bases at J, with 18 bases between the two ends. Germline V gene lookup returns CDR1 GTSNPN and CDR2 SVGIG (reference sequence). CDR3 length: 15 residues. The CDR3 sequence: CAWSVLRRVRDEAFF. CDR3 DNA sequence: TGTGCCTGGAGTGTACTAAGGAGGGTCAGGGATGAAGCTTTCTTT.

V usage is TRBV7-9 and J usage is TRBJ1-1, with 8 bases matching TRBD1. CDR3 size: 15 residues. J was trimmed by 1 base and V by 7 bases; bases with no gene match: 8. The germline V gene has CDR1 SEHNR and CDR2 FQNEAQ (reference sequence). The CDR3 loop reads CASNSGQGGNTEAFF. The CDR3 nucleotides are TGTGCCAGCAACTCCGGACAGGGCGGGAACACTGAAGCTTTCTTT.

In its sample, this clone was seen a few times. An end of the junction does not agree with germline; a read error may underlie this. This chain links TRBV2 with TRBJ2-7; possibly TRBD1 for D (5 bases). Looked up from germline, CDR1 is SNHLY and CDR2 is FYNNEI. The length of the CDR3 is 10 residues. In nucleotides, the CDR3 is TGTGCCAGCAGTGGGGGCAGTTTCAACTTC. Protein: CASSGGSFNF. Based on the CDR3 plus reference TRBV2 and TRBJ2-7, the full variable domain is EPEVTQTPSHQVTQMGQEVILRCVPISNHLYFYWYRQILGQKVEFLVSFYNNEISEKSEIFDDQFSVERPDGSNFTLKIRSTKLEDSAMYFCASSGGSFNFGPGTRLTVT.